Listed here are 9 T cell receptor beta chains from one sample, sequenced in a study of shared clonotypes between healthy human individuals. TCRdb's copy holds only in-frame clones and misses some; the assay was immunoSEQ multiplex PCR. Among about 1 million clones listed, under 80% were seen once. The sequencing sample was made of memory CD4+ T cells sorted from blood. Subset given: CD45RA-negative fraction. These receptors were collected from a man between 18 and 29 years old in good health.

This sequence joins TRBV27 and TRBJ1-4; TRBD1 agrees at 7 bases. The germline V gene encodes CDR1 MNHEY and CDR2 SMNVEV (reference sequence). Losses at the gene ends were 5 bases for V and 2 bases for J; bases not matched to a gene: 14. This CDR3 is built from 18 residues. CDR3 region: CASSPLPGQGQTNEKLFF. In nucleotides, the CDR3 is TGTGCCAGCAGTCCACTTCCGGGCCAGGGACAGACTAATGAAAAACTGTTTTTT.

The J gene is TRBJ2-7, the V gene TRBV30, with 9 bases that match TRBD2. Germline lookup yields CDR1 GTSNPN and CDR2 SVGIG (reference sequence). The CDR3 sequence is 19 residues long. J was trimmed by 1 base and V by 0 bases; bases with no gene match: 16. CDR3 in amino acids: CAWSVSTGTSYESSYEQYF. CDR3 DNA: TGTGCCTGGAGTGTCTCGACCGGGACTAGCTATGAGAGTTCCTACGAGCAGTACTTC.

CDR3 nucleotides: TGTGCCACCGGCTCCTTAGACGGCGCAGTGATAGCGGGAGGGGGTGAGCAGTTCTTC. It yields the protein CATGSLDGAVIAGGGEQFF. The rearrangement uses TRBV10-3 and TRBJ2-1, with TRBD2 matching 11 bases. The CDR3 has 19 residues. The junction had 26 bases not matched to a gene; V was cut back by 10 bases and J by 9 bases. Germline V gene data show CDR1 as ENHRY and CDR2 as SYGVKD.

The chain joins TRBV6-6 to TRBJ1-1; 12 bases line up with TRBD1. Germline lookup yields CDR1 MNHNY and CDR2 SVGAGI (reference sequence). V lost 6 bases to trimming and J lost 8 bases; unmatched junction nucleotides: 7. CDR3 length: 14 residues. The CDR3 sequence is CASRSGQGAKEAFF. DNA of the CDR3: TGTGCCAGCAGGTCGGGACAGGGGGCGAAAGAAGCTTTCTTT.

The V gene is TRBV19, the J gene TRBJ2-3; D may be TRBD1 (6 bases). There are 13 residues in the CDR3. Trimming took off 9 bases at V and 3 bases at J, with 13 bases between the two ends. Germline V gene lookup returns CDR1 LNHDA and CDR2 SQIVND (reference sequence). The CDR3: CASRWTETDTQYF. The CDR3 nucleotides read TGTGCCAGCAGATGGACAGAGACAGATACGCAGTATTTT.

The chain carries TRBV25-1 and TRBJ2-1, with D unclear. CDR1 and CDR2 from the germline V gene are MGHDK and SYGVNS. The CDR3 is 15 amino acids. The germline V and J ends were trimmed by 3 bases and 7 bases, with 16 bases remaining between them. The CDR3 protein is CASSETQISHNEQFF. CDR3 DNA sequence: TGTGCCAGCAGTGAGACACAAATCTCCCATAATGAGCAGTTCTTC.

In regard to this clone: The same CDR3 can be traced to other DNA sequences in this sample. The gene calls are TRBV5-4 and TRBJ2-5; D ambiguous. CDR1 SGHNT and CDR2 YYREEE come from the germline V gene (reference sequence). Deletions cut 0 bases from V and 5 bases from J, with 5 bases between. The CDR3 runs to 12 residues. The DNA for the CDR3 is TGTGCCAGCAGCTTGGTTGGTGAGACCCAGTACTTC. Translation gives CASSLVGETQYF.

The chain carries TRBV9 and TRBJ2-3; 9 bases map to TRBD2. Germline lookup yields CDR1 SGDLS and CDR2 YYNGEE. The CDR3 length is 16 residues. The ends lost 4 bases at V and 5 bases at J; junction bases unmatched: 11. The CDR3 region has the DNA TGTGCCAGCAGCTTTAGCGGGGGAGCCCGCAAAGATACGCAGTATTTT. It yields the protein CASSFSGGARKDTQYF.

The chain employs TRBV5-1 and TRBJ1-2; D unclear. CDR3 length: 14 amino acids. The V end was cut by 0 bases, the J end by 4 bases, with 10 bases between. Per germline, CDR1 SGHRS and CDR2 YFSETQ. The CDR3: CASSLDQTSYGYTF. The CDR3, as DNA: TGCGCCAGCAGCTTGGACCAGACAAGCTATGGCTACACCTTC.